One and the same sample provided the 24 T cell receptor beta chains below, sequenced in a study of cytomegalovirus exposure and HLA in healthy donors. Primers for the PCR totalled 60 Vbeta and 13 Jbeta. The assay was immunoSEQ multiplex PCR, and TCRdb's table has in-frame clones only and misses some. Its clone listing holds 150,000 to 200,000 clones. The sequencing sample was made of PBMCs. The receptors were gathered from a woman under 30 in good health and CMV-seropositive.

This chain links TRBV10-2 with TRBJ2-2; TRBD2 aligns across 10 bases. The J segment lost 5 bases and the V segment lost 8 bases, leaving 8 bases of the junction unmatched. Germline V gene lookup returns CDR1 WSHSY and CDR2 SAAADI. The CDR3 has 15 residues. Here the CDR3 DNA reads TGCGCCAGCCAGAGCGGGGGGGCCTATACCGGGGAGCTGTTTTTT. Its protein product is CASQSGGAYTGELFF.

This chain connects TRBV5-1 to TRBJ2-7, with TRBD2 identical over 9 bases. CDR1 SGHRS and CDR2 YFSETQ come from the germline V gene. Unmatched junction bases numbered 4, after V lost 7 bases and J lost 2 bases. The CDR3 totals 13 residues. CDR3 in DNA: TGCGCCAGCTCTAGCGGGGAAACCTACGAGCAGTACTTC. This sequence encodes CASSSGETYEQYF.

This sequence joins TRBV5-1 and TRBJ2-7, with TRBD1 matching over 11 bases. This CDR3 comprises 15 residues. Germline V gene sequence: CDR1 SGHRS, CDR2 YFSETQ. The V and J ends lost 6 bases and 3 bases, in that order; junction bases with no gene match: 8. The CDR3 spells CASTGGQGVVYEQYF. CDR3 nucleotides: TGCGCCAGCACCGGGGGACAGGGGGTCGTCTACGAGCAGTACTTC.

The chain uses TRBV6-4 and TRBJ2-3; 10 bases map to TRBD2. This CDR3 spans 17 amino acids. From germline, CDR1 is MRHNA and CDR2 SNTAGT. J gave up 2 bases and V 3 bases, and 8 bases lay outside the gene matches. This chain's CDR3 is CASSDSWTSGPTDTQYF. CDR3 sequence (DNA): TGTGCCAGCAGTGATTCCTGGACTAGCGGCCCCACAGATACGCAGTATTTT.

V and J are TRBV18 and TRBJ1-2, with 8 positions matching TRBD1. Germline CDR1 and CDR2: KGHSH and LQKENI. This CDR3 spans 13 amino acids. V lost 10 bases to trimming and J lost 4 bases; unmatched junction nucleotides: 8. The CDR3 DNA is TGTGCCACACAAAGTGGGACAGGCTATGGCTACACCTTC. This encodes CATQSGTGYGYTF.

The chain recombines TRBV4-3 with TRBJ2-7; 7 nucleotides agree with TRBD2. This CDR3 has 14 amino acids. The ends lost 1 base at V and 3 bases at J; junction bases unmatched: 3. The germline V gene has CDR1 LGHNA and CDR2 YSLEER. The CDR3 sequence: CASSQARGGYEQYF. The CDR3 DNA follows: TGCGCCAGCAGCCAAGCCCGCGGGGGCTACGAGCAGTACTTC.

V usage is TRBV5-1 and J usage is TRBJ2-1; maybe TRBD1 (6 bases). Germline V CDR1 and CDR2: SGHRS, YFSETQ. Between the trimmed V and J ends, which lost 3 bases and 4 bases, there was a span of 11 bases. The CDR3 is 14 amino acids. This CDR3 reads CASSSEGQYNEQFF. The CDR3 DNA reads TGCGCCAGCAGCTCGGAAGGACAGTACAATGAGCAGTTCTTC.

The chain links TRBV5-1 to TRBJ2-3, with a weak D call TRBD1 (7 bases). The V end was cut by 4 bases, the J end by 1 base, with 13 bases between. The CDR3 covers 15 residues. CDR1 and CDR2 from the germline V gene are SGHRS and YFSETQ. The CDR3 DNA is TGCGCCAGCAGCGCCGACAGGGAGGGCACAGATACGCAGTATTTT. Protein: CASSADREGTDTQYF.

This chain uses TRBV4-2 with TRBJ1-5; tentatively, D is TRBD1 (6 bases). The CDR3 loop spans 14 amino acids. Germline CDR1 LGHNA, CDR2 YNFKEQ. V gave up 4 bases and J gave up 7 bases, with 14 bases separating them. CDR3 sequence: CASSPSEGGQPQHF. CDR3 sequence (DNA): TGTGCCAGCAGCCCAAGCGAGGGGGGGCAGCCCCAGCATTTT.

This chain uses TRBV29-1 with TRBJ1-4; 9 bases agree with TRBD1. The CDR3 runs 14 residues. J was trimmed by 4 bases and V by 7 bases; bases with no gene match: 7. Germline V lookup: CDR1 SQVTM, CDR2 ANQGSEA. The CDR3 protein is CSAQDRGFNEKLFF. DNA of the CDR3: TGCAGCGCACAGGACAGGGGCTTTAATGAAAAACTGTTTTTT. The entire variable domain, with the rest obtained from reference TRBV29-1 and TRBJ1-4, is as follows: SAVISQKPSRDICQRGTSLTIQCQVDSQVTMMFWYRQQPGQSLTLIATANQGSEATYESGFVIDKFPISRPNLTFSTLTVSNMSPEDSSIYLCSAQDRGFNEKLFFGSGTQLSVL.

The chain is built from TRBV29-1 and TRBJ2-5; D unclear. The CDR3 extends over 13 amino acids. The germline CDR1 and CDR2 sequences are SQVTM and ANQGSEA. V lost 4 bases and J lost 2, with 11 bases in between. The CDR3 coding sequence is TGCAGCGTTGTTTACATTGATCAAGAGACCCAGTACTTC. It specifies CSVVYIDQETQYF.

This chain connects TRBV4-2 to TRBJ2-7, with 9 bases that match TRBD1. The germline CDR1 and CDR2 sequences are LGHNA and YNFKEQ. The ends lost 0 bases at V and 1 base at J; junction bases unmatched: 4. The CDR3 totals 16 residues. CDR3 sequence reads: CASSQEVGTGSYEQYF. The CDR3 DNA follows: TGTGCCAGCAGCCAAGAGGTTGGGACAGGGTCCTACGAGCAGTACTTC.

The rearrangement joins TRBV15 to TRBJ2-1; D is unresolved. V was pared by 1 base and J by 7 bases, with 17 bases between. Germline CDR1 is LNHNV and CDR2 is YYDKDF (reference sequence). The CDR3 is made up of 16 amino acids. The CDR3 region has the DNA TGTGCCACCAGCAGAGGGAATAGCATTGCCCGGAATGAGCAGTTCTTC. It codes for CATSRGNSIARNEQFF.

V and J are TRBV11-2 and TRBJ2-3, with D maybe TRBD2 (5 bases). The CDR3 loop spans 14 amino acids. Germline CDR1 is SGHAT and CDR2 is FQNNGV. Deletions cut 2 bases from V and 5 bases from J, with 11 bases between. DNA of the CDR3: TGTGCCAGCAGCTTATTCCGGGAAGGAGATACGCAGTATTTT. Amino acids: CASSLFREGDTQYF.

The CDR3 DNA is TGTGCCAGCAGGGCACAGGGGGCGTACTATGGCTACACCTTC. Translating gives CASRAQGAYYGYTF. The chain couples TRBV28 to TRBJ1-2, with 9 positions matching TRBD1. The CDR3 has 14 residues. V gave up 6 bases and J gave up 3 bases; unmatched junction bases: 5. Germline-derived CDR1 and CDR2 are MDHEN and SYDVKM.

The V call is TRBV5-1, the J call TRBJ1-1, with D possibly being TRBD1 (5 bases). Trimming pared 0 bases from V and 6 bases from J, leaving 12 bases between. Germline-derived CDR1 and CDR2 are SGHRS and YFSETQ. The CDR3 loop spans 14 amino acids. CDR3 bases: TGCGCCAGCAGCTTGGACGGGGGTGGATCTGAAGCTTTCTTT. Encoded protein: CASSLDGGGSEAFF.

The CDR3 here is CASSRYSYNEQFF. As DNA, the CDR3 is TGTGCCAGCAGCAGATACAGTTACAATGAGCAGTTCTTC. This sequence joins TRBV6-1 and TRBJ2-1, with D unresolved. Germline CDR1 is MNHNS and CDR2 is SASEGT. The CDR3 has 13 residues. V lost 6 bases to trimming and J lost 4 bases, with 10 bases between them.

The rearrangement links TRBV7-6 to TRBJ2-7; 9 nucleotides line up with TRBD1. The junction had 3 bases not matched to a gene; V was cut back by 6 bases and J by 0 bases. The CDR3 has 14 residues. Germline-derived CDR1 and CDR2 are SGHVS and FNYEAQ. DNA for the CDR3: TGTGCCAGCAGTCGGGACAGGGACTCCTACGAGCAGTACTTC. This sequence encodes CASSRDRDSYEQYF.

The chain recombines TRBV7-7 with TRBJ2-7; D may be TRBD2 (6 bases). Trimming cost V 6 bases and J 2 bases, with 14 bases left between them. CDR3 length: 14 residues. CDR1 and CDR2 from the germline V gene are SSHAT and FNYEAQ (reference sequence). The DNA for the CDR3 is TGTGCCAGCAGTCCTAACGGAGGGACCTACGAGCAGTACTTC. As protein: CASSPNGGTYEQYF.

The rearrangement links TRBV6-5 to TRBJ2-3; 8 bases fit TRBD2. This CDR3 region has 15 residues. V trimming: 5 bases; J trimming: 3 bases; junction bases outside the gene matches: 7. The germline gives CDR1 MNHEY, CDR2 SVGAGI. The CDR3 sequence is CASSSSGAVTDTQYF. The DNA of the CDR3 is TGTGCCAGCAGTAGTAGCGGGGCTGTAACAGATACGCAGTATTTT.

This sequence joins TRBV19 and TRBJ1-5, with no clear D. Germline CDR1 and CDR2: LNHDA and SQIVND (reference sequence). This CDR3 region has 13 residues. Trimming took off 5 bases at V and 4 bases at J, with 9 bases between the two ends. The chain's CDR3 is CASSLTENQPQHF. The CDR3 DNA reads TGTGCCAGTAGTCTAACAGAGAATCAGCCCCAGCATTTT.

The chain has TRBV7-9 and TRBJ2-3, with 11 positions matching TRBD1. The CDR3 has 16 residues. Germline V gives CDR1 SEHNR, CDR2 FQNEAQ (reference sequence). Trimming removed 5 bases from V and 4 bases from J; junction bases left unmatched: 8. For the CDR3, the DNA is TGTGCCAGCAGCCAGCGGACAGGGGGCATTTCAGATACGCAGTATTTT. Protein: CASSQRTGGISDTQYF. The full variable domain, its missing parts supplied by reference TRBV7-9 and TRBJ2-3, is DTGVSQNPRHKITKRGQNVTFRCDPISEHNRLYWYRQTLGQGPEFLTYFQNEAQLEKSRLLSDRFSAERPKGSFSTLEIQRTEQGDSAMYLCASSQRTGGISDTQYFGPGTRLTVL.

The chain links TRBV6-5 to TRBJ1-5; D uncertain. The V gene lost 5 bases and the J gene lost 16 bases, with 21 bases spanning the gap. This CDR3 is 13 amino acids long. CDR1 and CDR2 from the germline V gene are MNHEY and SVGAGI. CDR3 loop: CASSPNAGRPLHF. CDR3 nucleotides: TGTGCCAGCAGTCCAAACGCCGGGAGACCCCTCCATTTT.

V usage is TRBV19 and J usage is TRBJ1-5; 7 positions match TRBD1. Unmatched junction bases numbered 1, after V lost 4 bases and J lost 4 bases. CDR1 is LNHDA and CDR2 is SQIVND in the germline V gene (reference sequence). This CDR3 has 13 amino acids. The CDR3 DNA sequence: TGTGCCAGTAGTACGACAGGGAATCAGCCCCAGCATTTT. Its translation is CASSTTGNQPQHF.